A single sample is the source of the 17 T cell receptor beta chains below, sequenced in a study of technical replicates of blood from a few donors. Profiling relied on immunoSEQ multiplex PCR, and the TCRdb table lists in-frame clones only, not all of them. The table has 80,000 or so clones, approximately 94% seen once. Material for sequencing was T cells isolated from PBMCs. Receptors were obtained from a human donor in good health.

CDR3 amino acids: CASSLNLPTGELFF. The CDR3 region has the DNA TGTGCCAGCAGCTTAAATCTTCCCACCGGGGAGCTGTTTTTT. The chain recombines TRBV11-3 with TRBJ2-2; D not resolved. V dropped 2 bases and J dropped 4 bases, with 8 bases sitting between them. CDR1 is SGHNT and CDR2 is YENEEA in the germline V gene. This CDR3 comprises 14 residues.

The chain joins TRBV9 to TRBJ2-7; D is perhaps TRBD1 (6 bases). Germline CDR1 is SGDLS and CDR2 is YYNGEE. Trimming took off 4 bases at V and 2 bases at J, with 22 bases between the two ends. This CDR3 region has 17 residues. In DNA, the CDR3 is TGTGCCAGCAGCCCCGAAGACCGGGACACCCAAGCCTACGAGCAGTACTTC. It translates to CASSPEDRDTQAYEQYF.

The chain carries TRBV5-6 and TRBJ2-2, with D possibly matching TRBD1 (5 bases). Germline V gene lookup returns CDR1 SGHDT and CDR2 YYEEEE. V shed 4 bases and J shed 1 base, with 14 bases lying between them. The CDR3 is made up of 16 amino acids. The DNA for the CDR3 is TGTGCCAGCAGCGATATGGGGCTTGTGAACACCGGGGAGCTGTTTTTT. Protein product: CASSDMGLVNTGELFF.

The rearrangement links TRBV6-5 to TRBJ2-1, with 12 nucleotides matching TRBD2. This CDR3 is built from 13 residues. V lost 10 bases to trimming and J lost 4 bases; unmatched junction nucleotides: 2. Germline CDR1 reads MNHEY; CDR2 reads SVGAGI. CDR3 in DNA: TGTGCCACCGGACTAGCGGGGTACAATGAGCAGTTCTTC. This codes for CATGLAGYNEQFF.

The chain couples TRBV6-4 to TRBJ2-1, with TRBD2 as a possible D gene (5 bases). Trimming took off 5 bases at V and 8 bases at J, with 19 bases between the two ends. The CDR3 covers 15 residues. Germline CDR1 MRHNA, CDR2 SNTAGT. The DNA for the CDR3 is TGTGCCAGCAGTCCGTCGTGGGAGAGTTTCCATGAGCAGTTCTTC. This codes for CASSPSWESFHEQFF.

The chain combines TRBV13 with TRBJ2-7; D ambiguous. The CDR3 contains 13 residues. Germline CDR1 and CDR2: PRHDT and FYEKMQ (reference sequence). Trimming shortened V by 3 bases and J by 4 bases, and 10 bases separated the two germline ends. CDR3 residues: CASSLNSYYEQYF. In nucleotides, the CDR3 is TGTGCCAGCAGCTTGAACTCCTATTACGAGCAGTACTTC. Full variable domain (remainder filled in from reference TRBV13 and TRBJ2-7): AAGVIQSPRHLIKEKRETATLKCYPIPRHDTVYWYQQGPGQDPQFLISFYEKMQSDKGSIPDRFSAQQFSDYHSELNMSSLELGDSALYFCASSLNSYYEQYFGPGTRLTVT.

The chain couples TRBV29-1 to TRBJ2-3; D uncertain. The CDR3 loop spans 10 amino acids. V lost 6 bases, J lost 2 bases, and 3 bases lay in between. CDR1 is SQVTM, CDR2 ANQGSEA, per germline. DNA of the CDR3: TGCAGCGTCTTCACAGATACGCAGTATTTT. Translating gives CSVFTDTQYF.

V and J are TRBV11-2 and TRBJ1-2; 11 bases agree with TRBD1. This CDR3 comprises 14 residues. V gave up 10 bases and J gave up 2 bases; unmatched junction bases: 6. Germline V gene sequence: CDR1 SGHAT, CDR2 FQNNGV. The CDR3 sequence is CATSGTGGNYGYTF. CDR3 coding DNA: TGTGCCACCTCCGGGACAGGGGGAAACTATGGCTACACCTTC.

The V call is TRBV5-4, the J call TRBJ1-2; 7 bases line up with TRBD1. CDR1 and CDR2 from the germline V gene are SGHNT and YYREEE (reference sequence). Trimming took 9 bases from V and 2 from J; bases not matched to a gene: 7. The CDR3 runs to 13 residues. For the CDR3, the DNA is TGTGCCAATCCGACAGGGTCGAACTATGGCTACACCTTC. Amino acids: CANPTGSNYGYTF.

The genes are TRBV30 and TRBJ2-7; 7 bases agree with TRBD2. In germline, CDR1 is GTSNPN, CDR2 SVGIG (reference sequence). V lost 3 bases, J lost 6 bases, and 11 bases stayed unmatched. The CDR3 contains 14 residues. The CDR3 spells CAWSSLAGVPEQYF. CDR3 bases: TGTGCCTGGAGCTCCCTCGCGGGAGTCCCCGAGCAGTACTTC.

The chain combines TRBV18 with TRBJ1-4, with D hard to call. This CDR3 contains 15 residues. Germline CDR1 KGHSH, CDR2 LQKENI. The germline V and J ends were trimmed by 4 bases and 0 bases, with 9 bases remaining between them. CDR3 region: CASSLERSTNEKLFF. The CDR3 coding sequence is TGTGCCAGCTCACTAGAACGGTCAACTAATGAAAAACTGTTTTTT.

V and J are TRBV7-9 and TRBJ1-2; D unresolved. Per the germline V gene, CDR1 is SEHNR and CDR2 is FQNEAQ (reference sequence). Trimming removed 3 bases from V and 2 bases from J, with 13 bases in between. The CDR3 covers 15 residues. The CDR3 loop reads CASSFVAERNYGYTF. The CDR3 bases are TGTGCCAGCAGCTTCGTTGCGGAAAGAAACTATGGCTACACCTTC.

This clone has a single count. V usage is TRBV4-1 and J usage is TRBJ2-3, with 13 bases that match TRBD2. The V and J ends lost 4 bases and 6 bases, in that order; junction bases with no gene match: 10. Germline values: CDR1 MGHRA, CDR2 YSYEKL. This CDR3 is built from 17 residues. The CDR3 here is CASSRVGLAGVPDTQYF. The CDR3 nucleotides read TGCGCCAGCAGCCGAGTAGGACTAGCGGGAGTACCGGATACGCAGTATTTT.

The V and J genes are TRBV6-5 and TRBJ2-7; D is possibly TRBD1 (6 bases). Germline assignment: CDR1 MNHEY and CDR2 SVGAGI. V was shortened by 6 bases and J by 6 bases, with 15 bases between the two germline ends. The CDR3 is 13 amino acids. The CDR3 nucleotides read TGTGCCAGCAGCACTACAGGCAGGGGCGAGCAGTACTTC. It is translated as CASSTTGRGEQYF.

The chain joins TRBV27 to TRBJ2-7, with D possibly TRBD2 on 6 matching bases. Germline CDR1 MNHEY, CDR2 SMNVEV (reference sequence). V dropped 4 bases and J dropped 6 bases, with 13 bases sitting between them. The CDR3 is made up of 13 amino acids. The CDR3 here is CASSSMDGSEQYF. The CDR3 DNA follows: TGTGCCAGCAGTTCGATGGACGGGAGCGAGCAGTACTTC.

The chain combines TRBV7-2 with TRBJ2-1; perhaps TRBD2 as D (5 bases). Between the trimmed V and J ends, which lost 0 bases and 2 bases, there was a span of 17 bases. This CDR3 region has 18 residues. CDR1 SGHTA and CDR2 FQGNSA come from the germline V gene. The CDR3 spells CASSLALALALAYNEQFF. CDR3 DNA sequence: TGTGCCAGCAGCTTAGCGCTTGCCCTAGCCCTCGCCTACAATGAGCAGTTCTTC.

The chain has TRBV6-5 and TRBJ2-7, with TRBD2 matching 12 bases. Trimming cost V 4 bases and J 5 bases; bases outside gene matches: 9. This CDR3 contains 16 residues. CDR1 and CDR2 (germline): MNHEY, SVGAGI. Here the CDR3 DNA reads TGTGCCAGCAGTTTCCCTAGCGGGAGGGCCAGGGACGAGCAGTACTTC. Protein sequence: CASSFPSGRARDEQYF.